A selection of T cell receptor beta chains follows, all from one sample in a study of blood T cells in healthy people across ages. TCRdb recomputed calls from the 5' RACE reads with MiXCR, one row per CDR3 protein. Altogether about 640,000 distinct CDR3 sequences are present, around 54% being singletons, with the ten largest covering around 37%. Sequences were obtained from blood. These receptors were obtained from a man aged 55-75 years in good health. The CDR3 runs from the conserved cysteine through the conserved F or W. The order of the fields is J gene, V gene, clone size, D gene, CDR3 DNA, CDR3 protein. The D gene is left open where the match is weak. Size is stated for part of the rows, as once, few or many counts, or as a class when the clone is expanded.

J: TRBJ2-2
V: TRBV4-1
size: -
D: -
DNA: TGCGCCAGCAGCCAAGACCTGTGGGGGACCGGGGAGCTGTTTTTT
CDR3: CASSQDLWGTGELFF

J: TRBJ2-5
V: TRBV3-1
size: -
D: TRBD2
DNA: TGTGCCAGCAGCCGTGGGACTAGCAAAGAGACCCAGTACTTC
CDR3: CASSRGTSKETQYF

J: TRBJ2-1
V: TRBV7-2
size: few
D: TRBD2
DNA: TGTGCCAGCAGCTCCGGGCTAGCGGGGGGGCGGGTTGAGCAGTTCTTC
CDR3: CASSSGLAGGRVEQFF

J: TRBJ2-3
V: TRBV9
size: -
D: TRBD2
DNA: TGTGCCAGCAGCGTAGGACCGGGACTAGCGAGAACGCAGTATTTT
CDR3: CASSVGPGLARTQYF

J: TRBJ2-5
V: TRBV20-1
size: -
D: TRBD2
DNA: TGCAGTGCTAGAGACGCGGGGGGGCCGAGGGAGACCCAGTACTTC
CDR3: CSARDAGGPRETQYF

J: TRBJ2-1
V: TRBV2
size: -
D: -
DNA: TGCGCCAGCAGCCAAGGGGCGGGGGCTGGGAATGAGCAGTTCTTC
CDR3: CASSQGAGAGNEQFF

J: TRBJ2-1
V: TRBV2
size: once
D: TRBD1
DNA: TGTGCCAGCATCCGGGACAGGGGGGACGAGCAGTTCTTC
CDR3: CASIRDRGDEQFF

J: TRBJ1-1
V: TRBV12-3/TRBV12-4
size: -
D: -
DNA: TGTGCCAGCAGAGGGGATGGGGCAGGGACTGAAGCTTTCTTT
CDR3: CASRGDGAGTEAFF

J: TRBJ1-5
V: TRBV7-2
size: -
D: TRBD1
DNA: TGTGCCAGCAGCCTCGATGGACAGGGATATCAGCCCCAGCATTTT
CDR3: CASSLDGQGYQPQHF

J: TRBJ1-2
V: TRBV9
size: few
D: TRBD1
DNA: TGTGCCAGCAGCCCTTCGACAGGGGGCTATGGCTACACCTTC
CDR3: CASSPSTGGYGYTF

J: TRBJ1-1
V: TRBV18
size: -
D: -
DNA: TGTGCCAGCTCACCACAGGACAACACTGAAGCTTTCTTT
CDR3: CASSPQDNTEAFF

J: TRBJ2-5
V: TRBV2
size: -
D: TRBD2
DNA: TGTGCCAGCAGTGAGCAACTAGCGGAGACCCAGTACTTC
CDR3: CASSEQLAETQYF

J: TRBJ2-5
V: TRBV2
size: -
D: TRBD2
DNA: TGTGCCAGCAGTGAGGAGGCCCTCCAGCGGGGGTTGGGGGAGACCCAGTACTTC
CDR3: CASSEEALQRGLGETQYF

J: TRBJ2-1
V: TRBV10-3
size: -
D: -
DNA: TGTGCCATCAGTGACGGCAGTCACTACAATGAGCAGTTCTTC
CDR3: CAISDGSHYNEQFF

J: TRBJ2-7
V: TRBV6-6
size: -
D: -
DNA: TGTGCCAGTAGTTACGGGCTAGCAGGGGAGCAGTACTTC
CDR3: CASSYGLAGEQYF

J: TRBJ1-6
V: TRBV27
size: -
D: -
DNA: TGTGCCAGCAGTTTTGGCAGCCCGACCTCACCCCTCCACTTT
CDR3: CASSFGSPTSPLHF

J: TRBJ1-1
V: TRBV9
size: -
D: -
DNA: TGTGCCAGCAGCGTAGGGGGGACGGGCGACACTGAAGCTTTCTTT
CDR3: CASSVGGTGDTEAFF

J: TRBJ2-3
V: TRBV20-1
size: -
D: -
DNA: TGCAGTGCTAGAGCTGGGCAGGGACCCAGTCGCACAGATACGCAGTATTTT
CDR3: CSARAGQGPSRTDTQYF

J: TRBJ1-2
V: TRBV9
size: -
D: -
DNA: TGTGCCAGCAGCGGGGCGGGGCAGAGCTATGGCTACACCTTC
CDR3: CASSGAGQSYGYTF

J: TRBJ2-1
V: TRBV6-4
size: -
D: -
DNA: TGTGCCAGCAGAGGTAGTGTATTCAAAATTTCATATGAGCAGTTCTTC
CDR3: CASRGSVFKISYEQFF

J: TRBJ2-7
V: TRBV2
size: -
D: TRBD2
DNA: TGTGCCAGCAGTGGGCTAGCGGGGCCCTACGAGCAGTACTTC
CDR3: CASSGLAGPYEQYF

J: TRBJ2-5
V: TRBV21-1
size: -
D: -
DNA: TGTGCCAGCAGGGACAGGGGGCCAGAGACCCAGTACTTC
CDR3: CASRDRGPETQYF

J: TRBJ2-1
V: TRBV20-1
size: -
D: TRBD1
DNA: TGCAGTGCCCAAGACAGGGCTAACAATGAGCAGTTCTTC
CDR3: CSAQDRANNEQFF

J: TRBJ1-1
V: TRBV7-9
size: -
D: -
DNA: TGTGCCAGCAGCCTTTATAGGGCAGGGGCTACCAAGGTCGCTGAAGCTTTCTTT
CDR3: CASSLYRAGATKVAEAFF

J: TRBJ2-3
V: TRBV6-5
size: few
D: -
DNA: TGTGCCAGGTCGACAAGGGTCCGGCTAGATACGCAGTATTTT
CDR3: CARSTRVRLDTQYF

J: TRBJ2-5
V: TRBV5-1
size: -
D: TRBD1
DNA: TGCGCCAGCAGCTCCGGGACAGAAGAGACCCAGTACTTC
CDR3: CASSSGTEETQYF

J: TRBJ2-1
V: TRBV20-1
size: -
D: -
DNA: TGCAGTGAGGGCGGCGGTGAGCAGTTCTTC
CDR3: CSEGGGEQFF

J: TRBJ2-7
V: TRBV5-1
size: -
D: -
DNA: TGCGCCAGCAGCTTCGGGGTAGCCGAGCAGTACTTC
CDR3: CASSFGVAEQYF

J: TRBJ2-7
V: TRBV28
size: -
D: TRBD1
DNA: TGTGCCAGCAGTTTAGGCGAGGGACAGGTCTACGAGCAGTACTTC
CDR3: CASSLGEGQVYEQYF

J: TRBJ1-2
V: TRBV3-1
size: few
D: -
DNA: TGTGCCAGCAGCCAAGATGGCGGGAACGGCTACACCTTC
CDR3: CASSQDGGNGYTF

J: TRBJ2-3
V: TRBV20-1
size: few
D: TRBD2
DNA: TGCAGTGCTAAGCGGGGGCAGGCAGATACGCAGTATTTT
CDR3: CSAKRGQADTQYF

J: TRBJ2-5
V: TRBV20-1
size: -
D: -
DNA: TGCAGTGCTAGAGGACAGGTAGAGACCCAGTACTTC
CDR3: CSARGQVETQYF

J: TRBJ2-5
V: TRBV24-1
size: -
D: -
DNA: TGTGCCACCAGTCCCAAGACAGGCGGTCAAGAGACCCAGTACTTC
CDR3: CATSPKTGGQETQYF

J: TRBJ1-2
V: TRBV7-9
size: many
D: -
DNA: TGTGCCAGCAGCCTACGCCCGGGGGGGGACTATGGCTACACCTTC
CDR3: CASSLRPGGDYGYTF

J: TRBJ2-5
V: TRBV9
size: -
D: -
DNA: TGTGCCAGCAGCGTAGCGGACACGCGCAGCGGTGAGCAGTACTTC
CDR3: CASSVADTRSGEQYF

J: TRBJ2-7
V: TRBV5-6
size: -
D: -
DNA: TGTGCCAGCTGGGGGCGCAATTACGAGCAGTACTTC
CDR3: CASWGRNYEQYF

J: TRBJ2-7
V: TRBV3-1
size: once
D: -
DNA: TGCGCCAGCAGCCACCACTACGAGCAGTACTTC
CDR3: CASSHHYEQYF

J: TRBJ2-3
V: TRBV4-2
size: -
D: -
DNA: TGTGCCAGCAGCCTTGACGACAGCCTTAGCACAGATACGCAGTATTTT
CDR3: CASSLDDSLSTDTQYF

J: TRBJ2-1
V: TRBV7-2
size: -
D: TRBD2
DNA: TGTGCCAGCAGCTGGCTAGCGGGGGGTAGTAATGAGCAGTTCTTC
CDR3: CASSWLAGGSNEQFF

J: TRBJ2-5
V: TRBV10-3
size: -
D: TRBD2
DNA: TGTGCCATCAGTGGAAAAGCGGGGGGGCCGGAGACCCAGTACTTC
CDR3: CAISGKAGGPETQYF

J: TRBJ1-4
V: TRBV21-1
size: few
D: -
DNA: TGTGCCAGCAGCAAACGGACAGGGAATAAATGTGAAAAACTGTTTTTT
CDR3: CASSKRTGNKCEKLFF

J: TRBJ2-3
V: TRBV20-1
size: -
D: TRBD2
DNA: TGCAGTGCTGGCCCGGGGGGGAGCACAGATACGCAGTATTTT
CDR3: CSAGPGGSTDTQYF

J: TRBJ2-1
V: TRBV3-1
size: -
D: -
DNA: TGTGCCAGCAGTCCGCTAAACAATGAGCAGTTCTTC
CDR3: CASSPLNNEQFF

J: TRBJ1-1
V: TRBV6-1
size: once
D: -
DNA: TGTGCCAGCAGTGAAGGTCTTGGGCTGAACACTGAAGCTTTCTTT
CDR3: CASSEGLGLNTEAFF

J: TRBJ2-3
V: TRBV5-1
size: -
D: TRBD2
DNA: TGCGCCAGCAGCTTGGAAGCGGGGGGACCCACAGATACGCAGTATTTT
CDR3: CASSLEAGGPTDTQYF

J: TRBJ1-1
V: TRBV7-2
size: -
D: -
DNA: TGTGCCAGCAGCCCCCGTCCAAACTCGAATGAAGCTTTCTTT
CDR3: CASSPRPNSNEAFF

J: TRBJ2-2
V: TRBV19
size: -
D: -
DNA: TGTGCCAGTAGTATCGGGACTCTGCTCGGGGAGCTGTTTTTT
CDR3: CASSIGTLLGELFF

J: TRBJ2-3
V: TRBV9
size: -
D: -
DNA: TGTGCCAGCAGCTCCTCTAGCGCAATAGGAGATACGCAGTATTTT
CDR3: CASSSSSAIGDTQYF

J: TRBJ2-7
V: TRBV14
size: few
D: -
DNA: TGTGCCAGCAGCCCCTCAGGGATCTACGAGCAGTACTTC
CDR3: CASSPSGIYEQYF

J: TRBJ2-1
V: TRBV21-1
size: -
D: -
DNA: TGTGCCAGCAGCAGACAGGGGGCGCCTAGAGAGACCCAGTTCTTC
CDR3: CASSRQGAPRETQFF

J: TRBJ1-3
V: TRBV2
size: -
D: -
DNA: TGTGCCAGCAGAGTCGGGCAGGGGAGGGGGACTGCTGGAAACACCATATATTTT
CDR3: CASRVGQGRGTAGNTIYF

J: TRBJ2-1
V: TRBV25-1
size: -
D: -
DNA: TGTGCCAGCAGAGGAGCGGGCGGCTCCTACAATGAGCAGTTCTTC
CDR3: CASRGAGGSYNEQFF